The 25 T cell receptor beta chains below were found in one sample sequenced in a study of T cells in Graves' hyperthyroidism and ophthalmopathy. Using RNA transcripts as the source, TCR beta CDR3 regions were amplified. The primer set for the first-round RT-PCR of the TCR CDR3 was HTBI. TCRdb re-derived calls from the multiplex PCR reads in MiXCR, one entry per CDR3 protein. The data contain a few hundred thousand distinct CDR3 sequences, around 16% of them singletons. Sequenced material: blood. The receptors come from a woman in her thirties or forties with Graves' ophthalmopathy.

The rearrangement joins TRBV2 to TRBJ1-3; unclear D gene. This CDR3 has 14 residues. The V and J ends lost 3 bases and 2 bases respectively, with 8 bases between them. The germline CDR1 and CDR2 sequences are SNHLY and FYNNEI. This CDR3 reads CASSEERAGNTIYF. The CDR3, as DNA: TGTGCCAGCAGTGAGGAGCGGGCTGGAAACACCATATATTTT. The entire variable domain, with the rest obtained from reference TRBV2 and TRBJ1-3, is as follows: EPEVTQTPSHQVTQMGQEVILRCVPISNHLYFYWYRQILGQKVEFLVSFYNNEISEKSEIFDDQFSVERPDGSNFTLKIRSTKLEDSAMYFCASSEERAGNTIYFGEGSWLTVV.

This clonotype has at least ten counts. The chain links TRBV27 to TRBJ1-1, with TRBD1 as a possible D gene (5 bases). Trimming took 6 bases from V and 4 from J, leaving 12 bases between them. CDR1 MNHEY and CDR2 SMNVEV come from the germline V gene (reference sequence). CDR3 size: 13 residues. The CDR3 region has the DNA TGTGCCAGCAGCCCTGACAGATTCACTGAAGCTTTCTTT. It translates to CASSPDRFTEAFF.

A few counts support this clonotype. This chain connects TRBV5-1 to TRBJ2-5; no firm D call. This CDR3 contains 14 residues. Germline V lookup: CDR1 SGHRS, CDR2 YFSETQ. Trimming left V 0 bases short and J 0 bases short, with 6 bases between. CDR3 protein: CASSLAANQETQYF. The CDR3 DNA follows: TGCGCCAGCAGCTTGGCAGCCAACCAAGAGACCCAGTACTTC.

This clonotype was detected only a few times. The junction shows a germline mismatch at one end, possibly a read error. This chain links TRBV3-1 with TRBJ2-7; D assignment may be TRBD1 or TRBD2 (5 bases each). Germline-derived CDR1 and CDR2 are LGHDT and YNNKEL (reference sequence). The CDR3 contains 14 residues. The CDR3: CASGRDLSSSEQYF. The CDR3 DNA reads TGTGCCAGCGGCCGGGACCTATCCTCCTCCGAGCAGTACTTC.

At least ten counts were recorded for this clonotype. V is TRBV2 and J is TRBJ2-7; D possibly corresponds to TRBD2 (5 bases). Germline CDR1 reads SNHLY; CDR2 reads FYNNEI. CDR3 length equals 13 residues. V lost 0 bases, J lost 7 bases, and 10 bases lay in between. The CDR3, as DNA: TGTGCCAGCAGTGAAGCGCCAGGCGGGGAGCAGTACTTC. Translation gives CASSEAPGGEQYF.

In its sample, this clonotype was seen many times. The chain uses TRBV2 and TRBJ1-5; D gene uncertain. The germline gives CDR1 SNHLY, CDR2 FYNNEI. The length of the CDR3 is 14 residues. V lost 0 bases and J lost 3, with 6 bases in between. For the CDR3, the DNA is TGTGCCAGCAGTGAAGCACCAACCAATCAGCCCCAGCATTTT. As protein: CASSEAPTNQPQHF.

This clonotype was seen a handful of times. The CDR3 spells CASSEPQKEAFF. The CDR3 DNA follows: TGTGCCAGCAGTGAACCCCAGAAGGAAGCTTTCTTT. V and J are TRBV25-1 and TRBJ1-1; D is uncertain. With 2 bases removed from V and 8 bases from J, the gap between germline ends came to 9 bases. The CDR3 has 12 amino acids. Looked up from germline, CDR1 is MGHDK and CDR2 is SYGVNS. Full variable domain (missing parts from reference TRBV25-1 and TRBJ1-1): EADIYQTPRYLVIGTGKKITLECSQTMGHDKMYWYQQDPGMELHLIHYSYGVNSTEKGDLSSESTVSRIRTEHFPLTLESARPSHTSQYLCASSEPQKEAFFGQGTRLTVV.

This clonotype occurred many times. V and J are TRBV30 and TRBJ2-3; a weak D match, TRBD2 (6 bases). Trimming stripped 4 bases from V and 2 bases from J, with 13 bases between. The CDR3 has 14 residues. Germline V gene data show CDR1 as GTSNPN and CDR2 as SVGIG (reference sequence). CDR3 bases: TGTGCCTGGACGCCGGGACTTATCACAGATACGCAGTATTTT. This codes for CAWTPGLITDTQYF.

Many counts were recorded for this clonotype. The J gene is TRBJ2-7, the V gene TRBV5-1, with D hard to call. This CDR3 region has 15 residues. CDR1 is SGHRS, CDR2 YFSETQ, per germline. V lost 4 bases to trimming and J lost 2 bases, with 16 bases between them. The CDR3 DNA reads as TGCGCCAGCAGCGCATTACCGGGCAATACCTACGAGCAGTACTTC. As protein: CASSALPGNTYEQYF. The complete variable domain, with remaining parts taken from reference TRBV5-1 and TRBJ2-7, reads KAGVTQTPRYLIKTRGQQVTLSCSPISGHRSVSWYQQTPGQGLQFLFEYFSETQRNKGNFPGRFSGRQFSNSRSEMNVSTLELGDSALYLCASSALPGNTYEQYFGPGTRLTVT.

The table lists this clonotype with a few counts. The chain employs TRBV3-1 and TRBJ2-1; perhaps TRBD1 as D (5 bases). Trimming took off 2 bases at V and 9 bases at J, with 17 bases between the two ends. Germline loops: CDR1 LGHDT, CDR2 YNNKEL (reference sequence). The CDR3 contains 15 residues. Here the CDR3 reads CASSQRMTAPSEQFF. The CDR3 DNA reads TGTGCCAGCAGCCAACGAATGACAGCCCCCTCTGAGCAGTTCTTC.

This clonotype was recorded many times. The chain has TRBV5-1 and TRBJ2-3; TRBD1 might be the D (6 bases). Trimming took off 4 bases at V and 0 bases at J, with 12 bases between the two ends. This CDR3 comprises 15 residues. Germline CDR1 reads SGHRS; CDR2 reads YFSETQ. CDR3 residues: CASSQGQPSTDTQYF. The DNA of the CDR3 is TGCGCCAGCAGCCAGGGACAACCTAGCACAGATACGCAGTATTTT.

This clonotype was seen many times. CDR3 sequence (DNA): TGTGCCAGCAGTGTAGAGACAGTCTCCTACAATGAGCAGTTCTTC. Amino acid sequence: CASSVETVSYNEQFF. The chain couples TRBV2 to TRBJ2-1; D is perhaps TRBD1 (5 bases). V dropped 4 bases and J dropped 0 bases, with 10 bases sitting between them. The CDR3 totals 15 residues. The V gene's germline CDR1 is SNHLY and CDR2 FYNNEI.

In its sample, this clonotype was seen many times. The chain has TRBV2 and TRBJ2-5; 8 bases fit TRBD2. With V trimmed by 4 bases and J by 4 bases, 11 bases remained unmatched. CDR3 size: 16 residues. Germline CDR1 SNHLY, CDR2 FYNNEI. The CDR3 spells CASSVGLAGAAETQYF. Here the CDR3 DNA reads TGTGCCAGCAGTGTGGGGCTAGCGGGTGCGGCAGAGACCCAGTACTTC.

V and J are TRBV28 and TRBJ2-3, with TRBD2 as a possible D gene (6 bases). Germline V gene lookup returns CDR1 MDHEN and CDR2 SYDVKM. The V end lost 4 bases, the J end lost 0 bases, and 11 bases lay between the germline ends. The CDR3 contains 15 residues. CDR3 region: CASSSSAASTDTQYF. The CDR3 DNA follows: TGTGCCAGCAGTTCTAGCGCGGCTAGCACAGATACGCAGTATTTT.

In its sample, this clonotype was seen many times. The CDR3 sequence is CSAAPGGEQYF. The CDR3 DNA reads TGCAGTGCTGCCCCCGGGGGAGAGCAGTACTTC. The chain uses TRBV20-1 and TRBJ2-7; a weak D match, TRBD2 (6 bases). The CDR3 runs 11 residues. The germline gives CDR1 DFQATT, CDR2 SNEGSKA (reference sequence). Trimming removed 5 bases from V and 7 bases from J, with 12 bases in between.

For this clonotype: A clone one base away is much larger, so this may be a read error. This chain connects TRBV28 to TRBJ1-5; D gene ambiguous. This CDR3 is 16 amino acids long. Trimming pared 6 bases from V and 4 bases from J, leaving 19 bases between. Germline V gene sequence: CDR1 MDHEN, CDR2 SYDVKM. The CDR3 sequence is CASSLINPWNNQPQHF. CDR3 bases: TGTGCCAGCAGCCTTATCAACCCTTGGAATAATCAGCCCCAGCATTTT.

The chain is built from TRBV29-1 and TRBJ2-2; possibly TRBD2 for D (5 bases). With 4 bases removed from V and 6 bases from J, the gap between germline ends came to 15 bases. Germline V lookup: CDR1 SQVTM, CDR2 ANQGSEA. The CDR3 contains 14 residues. CDR3 sequence: CSVVRENPAGELFF. The CDR3, as DNA: TGCAGCGTTGTAAGGGAGAACCCCGCCGGGGAGCTGTTTTTT.

This clonotype was counted at least ten times. The rearrangement links TRBV20-1 to TRBJ1-2; D might be TRBD1 (5 bases). From germline, CDR1 is DFQATT and CDR2 SNEGSKA (reference sequence). V was cut by 5 bases and J by 2 bases, with 9 bases left in between. The CDR3 runs 12 residues. The CDR3 is CSAQRDNYGYTF. The CDR3 DNA is TGCAGTGCTCAACGGGACAACTATGGCTACACCTTC.

This clonotype was detected ten times or more. The rearrangement links TRBV18 to TRBJ1-1; 9 nucleotides agree with TRBD1. CDR1 and CDR2 (germline): KGHSH, LQKENI. The CDR3 has 14 residues. J gave up 5 bases and V 2 bases, and 3 bases lay outside the gene matches. The CDR3 loop reads CASSPSQGATEAFF. The CDR3, as DNA: TGTGCCAGCTCACCATCACAGGGGGCTACTGAAGCTTTCTTT. The variable domain in full, with the rest retrieved from reference TRBV18 and TRBJ1-1, is NAGVMQNPRHLVRRRGQEARLRCSPMKGHSHVYWYRQLPEEGLKFMVYLQKENIIDESGMPKERFSAEFPKEGPSILRIQQVVRGDSAAYFCASSPSQGATEAFFGQGTRLTVV.

The chain joins TRBV7-9 to TRBJ1-6, with 9 bases identical to TRBD1. The V gene's germline CDR1 is SEHNR and CDR2 FQNEAQ (reference sequence). V lost 1 base, J lost 7 bases, and 5 bases stayed unmatched. There are 16 residues in the CDR3. The CDR3 DNA is TGTGCCAGCAGCTTAGAGGGGACAGGGCGAAATTCACCCCTCCACTTT. Translated, it gives CASSLEGTGRNSPLHF.

This clonotype has a handful of counts. One base away lies a much larger clone, so this may be a sequencing read error. This chain joins TRBV2 and TRBJ2-5; weak D call: TRBD2 (7 bases). Per the germline V gene, CDR1 is SNHLY and CDR2 is FYNNEI. With 0 bases removed from V and 4 bases from J, the gap between germline ends came to 24 bases. CDR3 size: 19 residues. The CDR3 sequence is CASSEALMGGLAVRETQYF. In DNA form, the CDR3 reads TGTGCCAGCAGTGAAGCCCTCATGGGGGGCCTAGCGGTTAGAGAGACCCAGTACTTC.

In its sample, this clonotype was seen a few times. V is TRBV9 and J is TRBJ2-5; 13 nucleotides align to TRBD2. The CDR3 has 16 residues. V shed 4 bases, J shed 3 bases, and the junction held 6 bases outside the gene matches. CDR1 is SGDLS and CDR2 is YYNGEE in the germline V gene. The CDR3 sequence is CASSPRLAGGKETQYF. The CDR3 DNA sequence: TGTGCCAGCAGCCCCAGACTAGCGGGGGGAAAAGAGACCCAGTACTTC.

This clonotype was seen many times. The rearrangement uses TRBV28 and TRBJ1-3; 9 positions agree with TRBD1. CDR1 is MDHEN and CDR2 is SYDVKM in the germline V gene. The CDR3 covers 15 residues. V was pared by 5 bases and J by 4 bases, with 6 bases of the junction left unmatched. This CDR3 is CASSESGTGGNTIYF. The CDR3 nucleotides read TGTGCCAGCAGTGAATCCGGGACAGGGGGAAACACCATATATTTT.

This clonotype was seen only a few times. The chain uses TRBV27 and TRBJ2-7, with 8 bases that match TRBD2. V was clipped by 10 bases and J by 1 base; unmatched bases: 12. This CDR3 spans 15 amino acids. Germline-derived CDR1 and CDR2 are MNHEY and SMNVEV (reference sequence). The CDR3 protein is CATQNVAGISYEQYF. The CDR3, as DNA: TGTGCCACCCAAAACGTAGCGGGAATTTCCTACGAGCAGTACTTC.

Concerning this clonotype: A read error may explain this, as a much larger clone is one base away. The chain has TRBV15 and TRBJ1-1; the D gene is possibly TRBD1 (5 bases). The germline V gene has CDR1 LNHNV and CDR2 YYDKDF (reference sequence). Deletions cut 3 bases from V and 1 base from J, with 12 bases between. This CDR3 has 15 residues. The CDR3 here is CATSRGGLKNTEAFF. The CDR3 DNA follows: TGTGCCACCAGCAGGGGGGGACTTAAGAACACTGAAGCTTTCTTT. Combining the CDR3 with reference TRBV15 and TRBJ1-1 gives the whole variable domain DAMVIQNPRYQVTQFGKPVTLSCSQTLNHNVMYWYQQKSSQAPKLLFHYYDKDFNNEADTPDNFQSRRPNTSFCFLDIRSPGLGDTAMYLCATSRGGLKNTEAFFGQGTRLTVV.